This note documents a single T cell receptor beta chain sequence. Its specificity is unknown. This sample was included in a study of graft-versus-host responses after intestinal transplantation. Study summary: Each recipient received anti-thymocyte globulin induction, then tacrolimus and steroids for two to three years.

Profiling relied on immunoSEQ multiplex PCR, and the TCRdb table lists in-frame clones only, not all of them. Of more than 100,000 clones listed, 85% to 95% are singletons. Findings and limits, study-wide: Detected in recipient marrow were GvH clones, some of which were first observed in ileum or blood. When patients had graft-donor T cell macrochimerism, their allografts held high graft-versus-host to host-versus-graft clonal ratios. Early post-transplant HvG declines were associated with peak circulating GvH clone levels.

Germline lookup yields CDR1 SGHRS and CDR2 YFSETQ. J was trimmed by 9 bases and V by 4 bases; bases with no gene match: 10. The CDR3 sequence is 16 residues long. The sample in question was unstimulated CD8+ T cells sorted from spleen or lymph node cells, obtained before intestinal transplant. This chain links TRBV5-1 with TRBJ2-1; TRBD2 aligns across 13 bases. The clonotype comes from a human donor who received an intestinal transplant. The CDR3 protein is CASSVPGLAGISEQFF. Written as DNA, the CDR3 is TGCGCCAGCAGCGTACCGGGACTAGCGGGAATTAGTGAGCAGTTCTTC.